Below, 19 T cell receptor beta chains from the same sample are listed, as sequenced in a study of neurological immune-mediated disorders. TCRdb reprocessed the 5' RACE reads via MiXCR and lists one record per CDR3 protein. The sample yields about 120,000 distinct CDR3 sequences, roughly 3.2% seen once. Sequences were obtained from PBMCs. The receptors shown here come from a woman aged 25 to 45 with multiple sclerosis.

This clonotype was detected many times. The gene calls are TRBV12-3 or TRBV12-4 and TRBJ2-2; perhaps TRBD1 as D (6 bases). V dropped 10 bases and J dropped 7 bases, with 13 bases sitting between them. The CDR3 is 12 residues long. This CDR3 reads CATRTEDGELFF. Here the CDR3 DNA reads TGTGCCACCCGGACAGAGGACGGGGAGCTGTTTTTT.

Ten or more counts support this clonotype. The rearrangement uses TRBV29-1 and TRBJ2-3, with TRBD1 matching 11 bases. This CDR3 spans 14 amino acids. V gave up 4 bases and J gave up 4 bases; unmatched junction bases: 4. Germline V CDR1 and CDR2: SQVTM, ANQGSEA. CDR3 residues: CSVAGTGGPDTQYF. In DNA form, the CDR3 reads TGCAGCGTTGCCGGGACAGGGGGACCAGATACGCAGTATTTT.

This clonotype was counted many times. The V call is TRBV27, the J call TRBJ2-1; D might be TRBD1 (6 bases). The germline V gene encodes CDR1 MNHEY and CDR2 SMNVEV (reference sequence). The CDR3 has 12 amino acids. V was pared by 8 bases and J by 6 bases, with 11 bases between. CDR3 in DNA: TGTGCCAGCTCCTCACAGGGCAATGAGCAGTTCTTC. Translation gives CASSSQGNEQFF.

In this sample, this clonotype turned up many times. The CDR3, as DNA: TGTGCCAGCAGTAACATGGGCTCGGATAATTCACCCCTCCACTTT. As protein: CASSNMGSDNSPLHF. The V gene is TRBV7-9, the J gene TRBJ1-6; D not resolved. Germline assignment: CDR1 SEHNR and CDR2 FQNEAQ (reference sequence). The CDR3 consists of 15 residues. With 6 bases removed from V and 5 bases from J, the gap between germline ends came to 14 bases.

This clonotype was seen repeatedly, ten times or more. The CDR3 spells CSASTDNTEAFF. For the CDR3, the DNA is TGCAGTGCGTCGACGGATAACACTGAAGCTTTCTTT. The rearrangement joins TRBV20-1 to TRBJ1-1; D uncertain. Germline CDR1 DFQATT, CDR2 SNEGSKA (reference sequence). The V end was cut by 6 bases, the J end by 2 bases, with 10 bases between. CDR3 size: 12 residues.

This clonotype was counted at least ten times. The chain uses TRBV3-1 and TRBJ2-5, with D possibly matching TRBD2 (6 bases). CDR3 length: 18 amino acids. The V and J ends lost 0 bases and 5 bases respectively, with 22 bases between them. The V gene's germline CDR1 is LGHDT and CDR2 YNNKEL (reference sequence). CDR3 in DNA: TGTGCCAGCAGCCAAGATTTTCCAGACCTGGAGGGGTTCGAGACCCAGTACTTC. Its protein product is CASSQDFPDLEGFETQYF.

This clonotype was counted many times. This rearrangement joins TRBV11-2 to TRBJ2-1, with TRBD2 matching 11 bases. The germline gives CDR1 SGHAT, CDR2 FQNNGV. This CDR3 has 15 amino acids. The V gene end was trimmed by 2 bases and the J gene end by 7 bases; junction bases not matched to a gene: 4. This chain's CDR3 is CASSLSSGRWNEQFF. CDR3 in DNA: TGTGCCAGCAGCTTATCTAGCGGGAGGTGGAATGAGCAGTTCTTC.

This clonotype was counted ten times or more. The genes are TRBV2 and TRBJ2-4; 9 nucleotides agree with TRBD1. The V and J ends lost 6 bases and 5 bases, in that order; junction bases with no gene match: 11. The CDR3 extends over 16 amino acids. Germline V gene lookup returns CDR1 SNHLY and CDR2 FYNNEI. The CDR3 DNA reads TGTGCCAGCAGCACCGGGACAGGGTATATAGAAAACATTCAGTACTTC. Encoded protein: CASSTGTGYIENIQYF.

This clonotype was seen many times. The rearrangement uses TRBV20-1 and TRBJ2-3; possible D gene TRBD2, 5 bases. CDR1 and CDR2 (germline): DFQATT, SNEGSKA (reference sequence). The length of the CDR3 is 17 residues. Trimming stripped 1 base from V and 3 bases from J, with 20 bases between. CDR3 nucleotides: TGCAGTGCTAGAGCCCCCACCCGGGGATTGTTGACAGATACGCAGTATTTT. Encoded protein: CSARAPTRGLLTDTQYF.

This clonotype came up a few times. The chain combines TRBV5-1 with TRBJ2-7; 11 bases line up with TRBD1. After removal of 4 bases from V and 4 bases from J, the junction contained 10 bases not matched to a gene. The CDR3 covers 16 residues. Germline CDR1 reads SGHRS; CDR2 reads YFSETQ. CDR3 residues: CASSQEPGQGEYEQYF. The CDR3 nucleotides read TGCGCCAGCAGCCAAGAACCGGGACAGGGGGAATACGAGCAGTACTTC. The full variable domain, its missing parts supplied by reference TRBV5-1 and TRBJ2-7, is KAGVTQTPRYLIKTRGQQVTLSCSPISGHRSVSWYQQTPGQGLQFLFEYFSETQRNKGNFPGRFSGRQFSNSRSEMNVSTLELGDSALYLCASSQEPGQGEYEQYFGPGTRLTVT.

There are many counts of this clonotype. J is TRBJ1-5 and V is TRBV6-2 or TRBV6-3; 10 bases map to TRBD1. The V segment lost 1 base and the J segment 6 bases; nucleotides outside the gene matches: 6. The germline gives CDR1 MNHEY, CDR2 SVGEGT. The CDR3 extends over 16 amino acids. Here the CDR3 reads CASSYWRTGGRQPQHF. CDR3 DNA sequence: TGTGCCAGCAGTTACTGGCGGACAGGGGGACGTCAGCCCCAGCATTTT.

Of note for this clonotype: Given the absence of the conserved phenylalanine or tryptophan at the CDR3 end, a read error is likely. The chain links TRBV2 to TRBJ1-1; D is perhaps TRBD1 (6 bases). The CDR3 has 13 residues. The germline V gene encodes CDR1 SNHLY and CDR2 FYNNEI. The CDR3 nucleotides are TGTGCCAGCAGTACGGGGGGCAACACTGCAGCTTTCTGT. Translated, it gives CASSTGGNTAAFC.

This clonotype was counted many times. This rearrangement joins TRBV7-2 to TRBJ2-6; 9 nucleotides match TRBD1. Germline CDR1 and CDR2: SGHTA and FQGNSA. V lost 5 bases to trimming and J lost 2 bases; unmatched junction nucleotides: 7. The length of the CDR3 is 17 residues. CDR3 bases: TGTGCCAGCAGCCGTCGGACAGGGGCCCCTGGGGCCAACGTCCTGACTTTC. Translating gives CASSRRTGAPGANVLTF.

This clonotype was picked up many times. The chain carries TRBV20-1 and TRBJ2-7; tentative D call: TRBD1 (6 bases). There are 13 residues in the CDR3. Germline loops: CDR1 DFQATT, CDR2 SNEGSKA (reference sequence). The ends were cut back, 0 bases at V and 7 bases at J, with 13 bases in the middle. Here the CDR3 DNA reads TGCAGTGCTAGAGATTTAAGAGGGGGTGAGCAGTACTTC. Its protein is CSARDLRGGEQYF.

CDR3 region: CASSFGGGANVLTF. The DNA of the CDR3 is TGTGCCAGCAGTTTTGGGGGTGGGGCCAACGTCCTGACTTTC. The rearrangement joins TRBV12-3 or TRBV12-4 to TRBJ2-6; possibly TRBD1 or TRBD2 for D (5 bases each). This CDR3 region has 14 residues. V gave up 3 bases and J gave up 3 bases, with 6 bases separating them.

This chain connects TRBV11-2 to TRBJ2-7; D gene unclear. Germline V gives CDR1 SGHAT, CDR2 FQNNGV. This CDR3 has 13 amino acids. V was shortened by 4 bases and J by 4 bases, with 11 bases between the two germline ends. CDR3 protein: CASSYKPIYEQYF. CDR3 coding DNA: TGTGCCAGCAGCTACAAGCCGATATACGAGCAGTACTTC.

This clonotype has at least ten counts. The J gene is TRBJ2-7, the V gene TRBV7-6; 8 bases map to TRBD1. From germline, CDR1 is SGHVS and CDR2 FNYEAQ. The CDR3 covers 15 residues. V shed 5 bases and J 0 bases; nucleotides not matched to a gene: 6. The CDR3 DNA sequence: TGTGCCAGCAGCCAGGACAGGGCCCCCTCCTACGAGCAGTACTTC. Its protein product is CASSQDRAPSYEQYF. Full variable domain (remainder filled in from reference TRBV7-6 and TRBJ2-7): GAGVSQSPRYKVTKRGQDVALRCDPISGHVSLYWYRQALGQGPEFLTYFNYEAQQDKSGLPNDRFSAERPEGSISTLTIQRTEQRDSAMYRCASSQDRAPSYEQYFGPGTRLTVT.

At least ten counts were recorded for this clonotype. The rearrangement joins TRBV6-5 to TRBJ2-3; D gene uncertain. CDR1 MNHEY and CDR2 SVGAGI come from the germline V gene. The CDR3 sequence is 15 residues long. Trimming removed 4 bases from V and 0 bases from J, with 11 bases in between. CDR3 sequence (DNA): TGTGCCAGCAGTTCCCGGCTAGTCAGCACAGATACGCAGTATTTT. Amino acid sequence: CASSSRLVSTDTQYF.

This clonotype occurred many times. The V gene is TRBV7-7, the J gene TRBJ2-5; 9 bases line up with TRBD1. The V and J ends lost 3 bases and 5 bases, in that order; junction bases with no gene match: 1. This CDR3 has 13 amino acids. Germline V CDR1 and CDR2: SSHAT, FNYEAQ (reference sequence). CDR3 sequence: CASSFGTGETQYF. DNA for the CDR3: TGTGCCAGCAGCTTTGGGACAGGGGAGACCCAGTACTTC.